These T cell receptor beta chains were read from a single sample in a study of preoperative IRX-2 immunotherapy in early breast cancer. TCRdb's copy holds only in-frame clones and misses some; the assay was immunoSEQ multiplex PCR. The sample has 75,000 to 100,000 clones, about nine tenths seen once. The sample here was tumor tissue, taken after IRX-2 immunotherapy. The receptors originated from a human donor with breast cancer. The CDR3 runs from the conserved cysteine through the conserved F or W. Each record gives: V gene, clone size, D gene, J gene, CDR3 protein, CDR3 DNA. D genes are given only for firm matches. Some rows mark clone size as missing; the rest say once, few, many or name a class of expanded clone.

v_gene: TRBV7-1; abundance: -; d_gene: -; j_gene: TRBJ2-5; CDR3aa: CASSQAGSATQYF; CDR3nt: TGTGCCAGCAGCCAAGCAGGGAGCGCGACCCAGTACTTC
v_gene: TRBV14; abundance: -; d_gene: -; j_gene: TRBJ2-7; CDR3aa: CASSLRESYEQYF; CDR3nt: TGTGCCAGCAGCCTAAGGGAGTCCTACGAGCAGTACTTC
v_gene: TRBV19; abundance: -; d_gene: TRBD1; j_gene: TRBJ1-5; CDR3aa: CASTMGQGVGQPQHF; CDR3nt: TGTGCCAGTACCATGGGACAGGGGGTAGGTCAGCCCCAGCATTTT
v_gene: TRBV6-8; abundance: medium-sized; d_gene: -; j_gene: TRBJ1-6; CDR3aa: CASSYSDSNSPLHF; CDR3nt: TGTGCCAGCAGTTACTCCGACAGTAATTCACCCCTCCACTTT
v_gene: TRBV19; abundance: -; d_gene: -; j_gene: TRBJ1-5; CDR3aa: CASRWDGNQPQHF; CDR3nt: TGTGCCAGTAGATGGGACGGAAATCAGCCCCAGCATTTT
v_gene: TRBV19; abundance: -; d_gene: -; j_gene: TRBJ1-5; CDR3aa: CASSIVRINQPQHF; CDR3nt: TGTGCCAGTAGTATAGTCAGGATCAATCAGCCCCAGCATTTT
v_gene: TRBV15; abundance: -; d_gene: TRBD1; j_gene: TRBJ1-2; CDR3aa: CATSRGGTEINYGYTF; CDR3nt: TGTGCCACCAGCAGAGGAGGGACAGAAATTAACTATGGCTACACCTTC
v_gene: TRBV19; abundance: -; d_gene: TRBD1; j_gene: TRBJ1-6; CDR3aa: CASRGQGVSPLHF; CDR3nt: TGTGCCAGTAGGGGACAGGGCGTTTCACCCCTCCACTTT
v_gene: TRBV1; abundance: -; d_gene: -; j_gene: TRBJ2-5; CDR3aa: CASSQLDETQYF; CDR3nt: TGCGCCAGCAGCCAACTAGACGAAACCCAGTACTTC
v_gene: TRBV11-3; abundance: -; d_gene: TRBD1; j_gene: TRBJ2-7; CDR3aa: CASSSGTGAYEQYF; CDR3nt: TGTGCCAGCAGCTCCGGGACAGGCGCCTACGAGCAGTACTTC
v_gene: TRBV30; abundance: once; d_gene: -; j_gene: TRBJ1-1; CDR3aa: CAWSVWTAKNTEAFF; CDR3nt: TGTGCCTGGAGTGTATGGACAGCCAAAAACACTGAAGCTTTCTTT
v_gene: TRBV11-3; abundance: once; d_gene: TRBD1; j_gene: TRBJ1-1; CDR3aa: CASSPGTANRNTEAFF; CDR3nt: TGTGCCAGCAGCCCTGGGACAGCTAACCGGAACACTGAAGCTTTCTTT
v_gene: TRBV6-8; abundance: -; d_gene: TRBD2; j_gene: TRBJ2-1; CDR3aa: CAIAGTSGIAGEQFF; CDR3nt: TGTGCCATCGCCGGGACTAGCGGGATAGCGGGTGAGCAGTTCTTC
v_gene: TRBV30; abundance: -; d_gene: -; j_gene: TRBJ1-1; CDR3aa: CAWSVGTGRGRTNTEAFF; CDR3nt: TGTGCCTGGAGTGTGGGAACGGGGCGCGGGAGAACGAACACTGAAGCTTTCTTT
v_gene: TRBV29-1; abundance: -; d_gene: -; j_gene: TRBJ2-3; CDR3aa: CSVGAGQSTDTQYF; CDR3nt: TGCAGCGTGGGCGCGGGACAGAGCACAGATACGCAGTATTTT
v_gene: TRBV19; abundance: -; d_gene: -; j_gene: TRBJ1-5; CDR3aa: CASSTPPSSQGQNRPQHF; CDR3nt: TGTGCCAGTAGTACCCCCCCAAGTTCTCAGGGTCAAAATCGGCCCCAGCATTTT
v_gene: TRBV28; abundance: -; d_gene: TRBD2; j_gene: TRBJ2-7; CDR3aa: CASSSTSGSPYEQYF; CDR3nt: TGTGCCAGCAGTTCGACTAGCGGGAGCCCCTACGAGCAGTACTTC
v_gene: TRBV19; abundance: -; d_gene: -; j_gene: TRBJ1-6; CDR3aa: CASSPPLDSPLHF; CDR3nt: TGTGCCAGTAGTCCCCCTTTGGATTCACCCCTCCACTTT
v_gene: TRBV11-3; abundance: -; d_gene: TRBD1; j_gene: TRBJ2-7; CDR3aa: CASNVQGGFYEQYF; CDR3nt: TGTGCCAGCAACGTACAGGGGGGCTTCTACGAGCAGTACTTC
v_gene: TRBV5-1; abundance: -; d_gene: -; j_gene: TRBJ1-3; CDR3aa: CASSLDGYSGNTIYF; CDR3nt: TGCGCCAGCAGCTTGGACGGGTACTCTGGAAACACCATATATTTT
v_gene: TRBV4-1; abundance: -; d_gene: TRBD1; j_gene: TRBJ1-6; CDR3aa: CASSQWTGLNSPLHF; CDR3nt: TGCGCCAGCAGCCAGTGGACAGGACTAAATTCACCCCTCCACTTT
v_gene: TRBV5-1; abundance: -; d_gene: TRBD2; j_gene: TRBJ2-3; CDR3aa: CASSVGQFPGGTQYF; CDR3nt: TGCGCCAGCAGCGTCGGACAGTTCCCGGGGGGGACGCAGTATTTT
v_gene: TRBV14; abundance: -; d_gene: -; j_gene: TRBJ2-7; CDR3aa: CASSHTKSSYEQYF; CDR3nt: TGTGCCAGCAGCCACACAAAGAGCTCCTACGAGCAGTACTTC
v_gene: TRBV6-7; abundance: -; d_gene: -; j_gene: TRBJ1-6; CDR3aa: CASRQTGINSPLHF; CDR3nt: TGTGCCAGCAGACAAACAGGGATAAATTCACCCCTCCACTTT
v_gene: TRBV5-1; abundance: -; d_gene: -; j_gene: TRBJ2-1; CDR3aa: CASTAGTAGSEQFF; CDR3nt: TGCGCCAGCACCGCCGGGACCGCGGGGAGTGAGCAGTTCTTC
v_gene: TRBV6-8; abundance: -; d_gene: -; j_gene: TRBJ2-4; CDR3aa: CASREGAPKNIQYF; CDR3nt: TGTGCCAGCAGGGAGGGAGCGCCCAAAAACATTCAGTACTTC
v_gene: TRBV5-1; abundance: -; d_gene: -; j_gene: TRBJ2-2; CDR3aa: CASSSLTGFDTGELFF; CDR3nt: TGCGCCAGCAGCTCTTTAACAGGGTTCGACACCGGGGAGCTGTTTTTT